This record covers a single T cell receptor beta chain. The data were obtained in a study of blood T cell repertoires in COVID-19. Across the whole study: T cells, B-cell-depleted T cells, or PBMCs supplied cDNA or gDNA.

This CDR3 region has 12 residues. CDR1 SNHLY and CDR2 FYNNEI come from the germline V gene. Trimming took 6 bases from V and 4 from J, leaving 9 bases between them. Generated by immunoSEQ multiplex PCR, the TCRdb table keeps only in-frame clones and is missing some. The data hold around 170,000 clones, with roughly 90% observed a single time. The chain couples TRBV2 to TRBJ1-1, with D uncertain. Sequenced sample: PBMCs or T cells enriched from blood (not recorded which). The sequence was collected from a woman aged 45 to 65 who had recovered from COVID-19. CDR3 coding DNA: TGTGCCAGCAGCACACGGGGCACTGAAGCTTTCTTT. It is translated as CASSTRGTEAFF.